This passage covers 7 T cell receptor beta chains from one sample sequenced in a study of blood T cell repertoires in COVID-19. TCRdb keeps only in-frame clones here, not all; method: immunoSEQ multiplex PCR. Found here are 240,000 or so clones, approximately 82% of them singletons; the top ten hold 1.5% to 2%. Sequenced input: peripheral blood. The source of these receptors is a woman of 80 years or more with acute or convalescent COVID-19.

The chain carries TRBV5-4 and TRBJ2-7; 14 bases agree with TRBD2. The V segment lost 5 bases and the J segment 5 bases; nucleotides outside the gene matches: 6. Germline CDR1 SGHNT, CDR2 YYREEE (reference sequence). This CDR3 region has 15 residues. CDR3 coding DNA: TGTGCCAGCAGGGGGACTAGCGGGAGACGCGACGAGCAGTACTTC. As protein: CASRGTSGRRDEQYF.

The chain is built from TRBV5-1 and TRBJ2-7; TRBD2 is a possible D gene (7 bases). The CDR3 has 15 residues. The V gene lost 1 base and the J gene lost 3 bases, with 14 bases spanning the gap. In germline, CDR1 is SGHRS, CDR2 YFSETQ. In nucleotides, the CDR3 is TGCGCCAGCAGCTTGAGGGGGGGACACCTCTACGAGCAGTACTTC. It codes for CASSLRGGHLYEQYF.

The V call is TRBV21-1, the J call TRBJ1-1; the table's D gene call, TRBD1, was not cross checked with the DNA. TRBV21-1 is shown as a pseudogene. CDR3 length: 16 amino acids. CDR3 DNA sequence: TGTGCCAGCAGCAAAAACACGGACATCTCGAACACTGAAGCTTTCTTT. Translated, it gives CASSKNTDISNTEAFF.

The chain joins TRBV7-2 to TRBJ2-3; 10 nucleotides align to TRBD2. CDR1 and CDR2 from the germline V gene are SGHTA and FQGNSA. CDR3 length: 14 residues. The trim removed 5 bases at V and 3 bases at J, leaving 2 bases unmatched. CDR3: CASSQGLATDTQYF. The DNA of the CDR3 is TGTGCCAGCAGCCAGGGACTAGCGACAGATACGCAGTATTTT.

The gene calls are TRBV29-1 and TRBJ2-7; tentative D call: TRBD1 (6 bases). V lost 8 bases and J lost 3, with 11 bases in between. The CDR3 has 11 residues. Germline V gives CDR1 SQVTM, CDR2 ANQGSEA. This chain's CDR3 is CSIGQSYEQYF. The CDR3 DNA sequence: TGCAGCATCGGACAGAGCTACGAGCAGTACTTC.

The rearrangement joins TRBV7-3 to TRBJ2-3, with 9 bases aligning to TRBD1. Germline V gene sequence: CDR1 SGHTA, CDR2 FQGTGA. The CDR3 covers 14 residues. V gave up 7 bases and J gave up 4 bases; unmatched junction bases: 6. The CDR3 coding sequence is TGTGCCAGCAAGGGACAGGGTAGCGCAGATACGCAGTATTTT. This codes for CASKGQGSADTQYF. Full variable domain (remainder filled in from reference TRBV7-3 and TRBJ2-3): GAGVSQTPSNKVTEKGKYVELRCDPISGHTALYWYRQSLGQGPEFLIYFQGTGAADDSGLPNDRFFAVRPEGSVSTLKIQRTERGDSAVYLCASKGQGSADTQYFGPGTRLTVL.

J is TRBJ2-5 and V is TRBV28, with 7 bases lining up with TRBD2. The CDR3 has 17 amino acids. J was trimmed by 3 bases and V by 3 bases; bases with no gene match: 13. In germline, CDR1 is MDHEN, CDR2 SYDVKM. The CDR3: CASSLIGLAVIKETQYF. CDR3 DNA: TGTGCCAGCAGTTTGATCGGGCTAGCGGTAATTAAAGAGACCCAGTACTTC.